Shown below are 30 T cell receptor beta chains from a single sample sequenced in a study of T cell responses to AZD1222 COVID-19 vaccine. Libraries were prepared by immunoSEQ multiplex PCR; TCRdb keeps only in-frame clonotypes and omits some of them. The sample carries about 170,000 clones, about 92% recorded once. The input for sequencing was peripheral blood, taken on day 0 of AZD1222 vaccination. The receptor source for this set is an adult in good health.

The CDR3 coding sequence is TGTGCCAGCAAGAGCCCAGGGGGCGGCTATGGCTACACCTTC. It is translated as CASKSPGGGYGYTF. The chain combines TRBV27 with TRBJ1-2, with 8 bases aligning to TRBD1. V shed 7 bases, J shed 4 bases, and the junction held 8 bases outside the gene matches. This CDR3 is 14 amino acids long. Germline V gene sequence: CDR1 MNHEY, CDR2 SMNVEV (reference sequence).

This chain links TRBV25-1 with TRBJ2-2; 8 bases match TRBD2. The length of the CDR3 is 16 residues. CDR1 and CDR2 from the germline V gene are MGHDK and SYGVNS. Germline trimming cut 4 bases from V and 5 bases from J; bases unmatched to any gene: 9. The CDR3 region is CASSASGTSMTGELFF. CDR3 coding DNA: TGTGCCAGCAGTGCTTCCGGGACTAGTATGACCGGGGAGCTGTTTTTT.

The chain carries TRBV2 and TRBJ1-5; D might be TRBD1 (6 bases). Germline CDR1 SNHLY, CDR2 FYNNEI. Deletions cut 6 bases from V and 1 base from J, with 13 bases between. The CDR3 extends over 15 amino acids. The CDR3 DNA sequence: TGTGCCAGCAGACCGACAGGTTGGAGCAATCAGCCCCAGCATTTT. This gives the protein CASRPTGWSNQPQHF.

This clone was found once. The gene calls are TRBV20-1 and TRBJ2-7, with no clear D. Per germline, CDR1 DFQATT and CDR2 SNEGSKA (reference sequence). The CDR3 is 11 amino acids. With 1 base removed from V and 3 bases from J, the gap between germline ends came to 4 bases. The CDR3 spells CSARVDYEQYF. The DNA of the CDR3 is TGCAGTGCTAGAGTTGACTACGAGCAGTACTTC.

The genes are TRBV7-6 and TRBJ1-1; no reliable D call. With 1 base removed from V and 4 bases from J, the gap between germline ends came to 13 bases. Germline CDR1 SGHVS, CDR2 FNYEAQ. The CDR3 runs to 15 residues. The CDR3 nucleotides are TGTGCCAGCAGCTTAGAGCTCGGTGGTGGCACTGAAGCTTTCTTT. It is translated as CASSLELGGGTEAFF.

This chain links TRBV29-1 with TRBJ2-3; 9 nucleotides line up with TRBD1. Germline V gives CDR1 SQVTM, CDR2 ANQGSEA. Trimming at V came to 6 bases and at J to 1 base, leaving 11 bases not matched to a gene. The CDR3 extends over 16 amino acids. DNA of the CDR3: TGCAGCGTCCGGACAGGGGTCGTCTACCGCACAGATACGCAGTATTTT. Its translation: CSVRTGVVYRTDTQYF.

The chain recombines TRBV10-2 with TRBJ2-7; a weak D match, TRBD1 (6 bases). Trimming took 7 bases from V and 6 from J, leaving 10 bases between them. Germline-derived CDR1 and CDR2 are WSHSY and SAAADI. CDR3 length: 11 amino acids. The CDR3 nucleotides are TGCGCCAGCATACAGGGCAGCGAGCAGTACTTC. As protein: CASIQGSEQYF.

This chain joins TRBV19 and TRBJ2-7; 15 nucleotides agree with TRBD2. Germline V gene lookup returns CDR1 LNHDA and CDR2 SQIVND (reference sequence). The CDR3 covers 21 residues. The ends lost 5 bases at V and 2 bases at J; junction bases unmatched: 19. CDR3 DNA sequence: TGTGCCAGTAGTGCCGGGGGACTAGCGGGAGGCAGTCGGGCGTCCCCCTACGAGCAGTACTTC. It is translated as CASSAGGLAGGSRASPYEQYF. The full variable domain, with the rest looked up from reference TRBV19 and TRBJ2-7, is DGGITQSPKYLFRKEGQNVTLSCEQNLNHDAMYWYRQDPGQGLRLIYYSQIVNDFQKGDIAEGYSVSREKKESFPLTVTSAQKNPTAFYLCASSAGGLAGGSRASPYEQYFGPGTRLTVT.

In DNA form, the CDR3 reads TGTGCCAGCACCGCTTGGGGACAGGGCACCGGGGAGCTGTTTTTT. It encodes CASTAWGQGTGELFF. This rearrangement joins TRBV7-6 to TRBJ2-2; 9 positions agree with TRBD1. CDR1 SGHVS and CDR2 FNYEAQ come from the germline V gene. J lost 4 bases, V lost 7 bases, and 7 bases had no gene match. There are 15 residues in the CDR3.

The sample holds one count of this clone. The V and J genes are TRBV21-1 and TRBJ2-1. TRBV21-1 is termed a pseudogene. The CDR3 covers 13 residues. The CDR3 DNA follows: TGTGCCAGCAGCAAAGGCTCGTACAATGAGCAGTTCTTC. Translating it yields CASSKGSYNEQFF.

The J gene is TRBJ2-7, the V gene TRBV19; TRBD2 might be the D (5 bases). The germline CDR1 and CDR2 sequences are LNHDA and SQIVND (reference sequence). The germline V and J ends were trimmed by 4 bases and 3 bases, with 7 bases remaining between them. CDR3 length: 12 residues. CDR3: CASSRRDYEQYF. CDR3 coding DNA: TGTGCCAGTAGTAGACGGGACTACGAGCAGTACTTC.

This rearrangement joins TRBV16 to TRBJ1-4; 9 bases fit TRBD1. V shed 2 bases and J 3 bases; nucleotides not matched to a gene: 7. Germline loops: CDR1 KGHSY, CDR2 FQNENV. The CDR3 extends over 17 amino acids. The CDR3 bases are TGTGCCAGCAGCCAACATACAGGGGGCACGGCTAATGAAAAACTGTTTTTT. It is translated as CASSQHTGGTANEKLFF.

This clone was counted only a few times. The chain recombines TRBV11-2 with TRBJ2-7, with D uncertain. V dropped 8 bases and J dropped 3 bases, with 11 bases sitting between them. Germline CDR1 and CDR2: SGHAT and FQNNGV. This CDR3 comprises 12 residues. The CDR3 coding sequence is TGTGCCAGCGGCTGGTTCGGCTACGAGCAGTACTTC. Amino acids: CASGWFGYEQYF.

The J gene is TRBJ1-2, the V gene TRBV7-9; no definite D call. Germline V CDR1 and CDR2: SEHNR, FQNEAQ (reference sequence). Trimming pared 1 base from V and 3 bases from J, leaving 15 bases between. The CDR3 loop spans 16 amino acids. In nucleotides, the CDR3 is TGTGCCAGCAGCTTAGATGAAGGACGGGCCGACTATGGCTACACCTTC. It translates to CASSLDEGRADYGYTF.

The chain joins TRBV6-2 or TRBV6-3 to TRBJ1-2; D is possibly TRBD1 (5 bases). The V gene's germline CDR1 is MNHEY and CDR2 SVGEGT. This CDR3 comprises 14 residues. Trimming stripped 5 bases from V and 7 bases from J, with 17 bases between. CDR3 DNA sequence: TGTGCCAGCAGTCGACCGGGACTCTATTTTGGCTACACCTTC. Translating gives CASSRPGLYFGYTF.

The V gene is TRBV11-2, the J gene TRBJ2-1; weak D call: TRBD1 (7 bases). V was pared by 1 base and J by 6 bases, with 13 bases between. From germline, CDR1 is SGHAT and CDR2 FQNNGV. The length of the CDR3 is 15 residues. CDR3 residues: CASSLVEGATNEQFF. The CDR3 DNA sequence: TGTGCCAGCAGCTTAGTGGAGGGGGCTACCAATGAGCAGTTCTTC.

This chain connects TRBV2 to TRBJ1-1; no definite D call. Germline loops: CDR1 SNHLY, CDR2 FYNNEI. Trimming removed 2 bases at V and 10 bases at J, with 14 bases between. The CDR3 covers 13 residues. The CDR3 is CASSESSGVGAFF. The CDR3 DNA follows: TGTGCCAGCAGTGAATCTAGTGGAGTGGGAGCTTTCTTT.

The chain combines TRBV29-1 with TRBJ1-1; D is undetermined. CDR1 is SQVTM and CDR2 is ANQGSEA in the germline V gene. The CDR3 runs to 13 residues. Trimming pared 7 bases from V and 0 bases from J, leaving 12 bases between. CDR3 loop: CSAGKGMNTEAFF. CDR3 nucleotide sequence: TGCAGCGCGGGGAAAGGCATGAACACTGAAGCTTTCTTT. Full variable domain (remainder filled in from reference TRBV29-1 and TRBJ1-1): SAVISQKPSRDICQRGTSLTIQCQVDSQVTMMFWYRQQPGQSLTLIATANQGSEATYESGFVIDKFPISRPNLTFSTLTVSNMSPEDSSIYLCSAGKGMNTEAFFGQGTRLTVV.

This chain links TRBV11-3 with TRBJ2-1, with 7 bases fitting TRBD2. Looked up from germline, CDR1 is SGHNT and CDR2 is YENEEA. V dropped 6 bases and J dropped 0; count of bases not matched to a gene: 11. The length of the CDR3 is 17 residues. DNA of the CDR3: TGTGCCAGCAGTTCCGGCCGGGGCGGGAGCTCCTACAATGAGCAGTTCTTC. Its protein is CASSSGRGGSSYNEQFF.

The chain recombines TRBV5-1 with TRBJ1-2; 10 bases agree with TRBD1. The CDR3 runs to 14 residues. The V and J ends lost 0 bases and 5 bases, in that order; junction bases with no gene match: 1. Germline V gene lookup returns CDR1 SGHRS and CDR2 YFSETQ. CDR3 protein: CASSLEGQGYGYTF. The CDR3 region has the DNA TGCGCCAGCAGCTTGGAGGGACAGGGGTATGGCTACACCTTC. The variable domain in full, completed from reference TRBV5-1 and TRBJ1-2, reads KAGVTQTPRYLIKTRGQQVTLSCSPISGHRSVSWYQQTPGQGLQFLFEYFSETQRNKGNFPGRFSGRQFSNSRSEMNVSTLELGDSALYLCASSLEGQGYGYTFGSGTRLTVV.

This chain connects TRBV25-1 to TRBJ1-2, with 10 bases aligning to TRBD1. The trim removed 3 bases at V and 8 bases at J, leaving 9 bases unmatched. Germline CDR1 reads MGHDK; CDR2 reads SYGVNS. The CDR3 loop spans 15 amino acids. In DNA, the CDR3 is TGTGCCAGCAGTGAGACAGGGGGCGCGGAGATAGGCTACACCTTC. Protein: CASSETGGAEIGYTF.

CDR3 in DNA: TGCGCCAGCCGGTGGACCATAGGCCAAGAGACCCAGTACTTC. It specifies CASRWTIGQETQYF. The V gene is TRBV5-1, the J gene TRBJ2-5; unclear D gene. Per germline, CDR1 SGHRS and CDR2 YFSETQ. V gave up 7 bases and J gave up 1 base, with 14 bases separating them. The CDR3 is 14 amino acids.

The chain couples TRBV27 to TRBJ1-4; TRBD1 aligns across 8 bases. Germline CDR1 and CDR2: MNHEY and SMNVEV (reference sequence). This CDR3 has 15 residues. After removal of 3 bases from V and 6 bases from J, the junction contained 6 bases not matched to a gene. The CDR3 region is CASSFRDRLHEKLFF. In DNA form, the CDR3 reads TGTGCCAGCAGTTTCCGGGACAGGTTGCATGAAAAACTGTTTTTT.

The chain is built from TRBV12-5 and TRBJ1-5; unclear D gene. The germline V gene has CDR1 LGHNT and CDR2 FRNRAP. The V gene lost 9 bases and the J gene lost 0 bases, with 12 bases spanning the gap. The CDR3 is made up of 14 amino acids. This CDR3 is CASLQMYSNQPQHF. CDR3 in DNA: TGTGCTAGCCTTCAGATGTATAGCAATCAGCCCCAGCATTTT.

The gene calls are TRBV15 and TRBJ1-3; D call uncertain. V was clipped by 1 base and J by 4 bases, with 14 bases between them. Germline V gene sequence: CDR1 LNHNV, CDR2 YYDKDF (reference sequence). This CDR3 is 16 amino acids long. The CDR3 bases are TGTGCCACCAGCAGAGGGGCGTTGGAATCGGGAAACACCATATATTTT. This encodes CATSRGALESGNTIYF.

The table lists this clone with many counts. The rearrangement uses TRBV7-6 and TRBJ1-6; TRBD1 matches at 9 bases. Germline CDR1 and CDR2: SGHVS and FNYEAQ. V lost 5 bases and J lost 5; bases outside the gene matches: 10. The CDR3 is made up of 17 amino acids. CDR3 bases: TGTGCCAGCAGCCGAGACAGGGGGGTAGGAAATAATTCACCCCTCCACTTT. Amino acids: CASSRDRGVGNNSPLHF.

The count of this clone is one. The V call is TRBV29-1, the J call TRBJ2-1; 8 bases agree with TRBD1. This CDR3 is 13 amino acids long. Per germline, CDR1 SQVTM and CDR2 ANQGSEA. Trimming took 7 bases from V and 2 from J; bases not matched to a gene: 4. The CDR3 loop is CSAGQGPYNEQFF. CDR3 DNA: TGCAGCGCCGGACAGGGCCCCTACAATGAGCAGTTCTTC.

V is TRBV19 and J is TRBJ2-5, with TRBD2 matching over 15 bases. Germline V gene lookup returns CDR1 LNHDA and CDR2 SQIVND (reference sequence). V lost 5 bases to trimming and J lost 6 bases; unmatched junction nucleotides: 10. This CDR3 contains 17 residues. In DNA form, the CDR3 reads TGTGCCAGTAGTGATGGGACTAGCGGGGGGCCTAGGCAGACCCAGTACTTC. It is translated as CASSDGTSGGPRQTQYF.

This sequence joins TRBV5-8 and TRBJ1-4; D is possibly TRBD1 (6 bases). The CDR3 runs to 16 residues. Per the germline V gene, CDR1 is SGHTS and CDR2 is YDEGEE. Trimming stripped 3 bases from V and 1 base from J, with 13 bases between. CDR3 nucleotide sequence: TGTGCCAGCAGCTCATGGAAGGGGGAAACTAATGAAAAACTGTTTTTT. This translates into CASSSWKGETNEKLFF.

V is TRBV28 and J is TRBJ2-3; 9 bases fit TRBD2. Trimming cost V 7 bases and J 5 bases; bases outside gene matches: 7. The CDR3 covers 14 residues. CDR1 and CDR2 (germline): MDHEN, SYDVKM. The CDR3 region has the DNA TGTGCCAGCACTAGCGGGGCTGGTATAGATACGCAGTATTTT. Its translation is CASTSGAGIDTQYF.